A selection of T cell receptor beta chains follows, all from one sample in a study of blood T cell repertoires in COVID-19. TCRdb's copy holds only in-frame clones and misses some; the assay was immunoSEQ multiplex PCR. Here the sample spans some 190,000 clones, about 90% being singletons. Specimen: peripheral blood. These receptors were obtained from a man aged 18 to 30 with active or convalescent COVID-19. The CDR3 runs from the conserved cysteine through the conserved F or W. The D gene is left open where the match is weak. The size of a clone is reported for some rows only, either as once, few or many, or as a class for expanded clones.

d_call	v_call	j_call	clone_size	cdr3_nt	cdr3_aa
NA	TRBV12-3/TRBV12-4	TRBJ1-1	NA	TGTGCCAGCAGCCACGCCAGGGGCACTGAAGCTTTCTTT	CASSHARGTEAFF
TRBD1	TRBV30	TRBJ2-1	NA	TGTGCCTGGAGTTCCCAACACGGGACAGGGAAGGGGAACTGGGGTGAGCAGTTCTTC	CAWSSQHGTGKGNWGEQFF
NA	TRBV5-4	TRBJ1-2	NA	TGTGCCAGCAGCTTGAGGGGGGGGCGTGGCTACACCTTC	CASSLRGGRGYTF
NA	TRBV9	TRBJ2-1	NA	TGTGCCAGCAGCCCCCAAGGATTGGCGGACTTCTACAATGAGCAGTTCTTC	CASSPQGLADFYNEQFF
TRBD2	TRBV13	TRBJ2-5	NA	TGTGCCAGCAGCTTGCGTCCCCAGCTAGCGGGAGTCCCAGAGACCCAGTACTTC	CASSLRPQLAGVPETQYF
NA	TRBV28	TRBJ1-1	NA	TGTGCCAGCAGTCCGATTGAGTGGGGGGGCACTGAAGCTTTCTTT	CASSPIEWGGTEAFF
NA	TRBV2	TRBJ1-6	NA	TGTGCCAGCAAGAGTAATTCACCCCTCCACTTT	CASKSNSPLHF
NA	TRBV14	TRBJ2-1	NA	TGTGCCAGCAGCCACTCCGGGGGCGGGGGATCGCAGTTCTTC	CASSHSGGGGSQFF
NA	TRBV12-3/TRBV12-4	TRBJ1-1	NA	TGTGCCAGCAGTGTCAGATTTAACACTGAAGCTTTCTTT	CASSVRFNTEAFF
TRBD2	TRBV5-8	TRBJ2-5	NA	TGTGCCAGCAGCTTGGAGACTAGCGGGGGGGTAGGGTATTCCGAAGAGACCCAGTACTTC	CASSLETSGGVGYSEETQYF
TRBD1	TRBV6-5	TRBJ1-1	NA	TGTGCCAGCACCCCGGACAGGGCGGACACTGAAGCTTTCTTT	CASTPDRADTEAFF
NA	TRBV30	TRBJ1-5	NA	TGTGCCTGGAGTAGCCGGGGTCTGGGGCCCCAGCATTTT	CAWSSRGLGPQHF
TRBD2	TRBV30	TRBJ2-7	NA	TGTGCCTGGAGCGAAGGGACTAGCGGGAGAACCTACGAGCAGTACTTC	CAWSEGTSGRTYEQYF
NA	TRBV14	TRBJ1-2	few	TGTGCCAGCAGCTCTCGGACTGGGTCCTATGGCTACACCTTC	CASSSRTGSYGYTF
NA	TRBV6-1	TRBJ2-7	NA	TGTGCCAGCAGTGAACGTAGCGACTGGGGCGAGCAGTACTTC	CASSERSDWGEQYF
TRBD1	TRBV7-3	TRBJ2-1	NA	TGTGCCAGCAGCTTGGGGACAGGGGTTTACAATGAGCAGTTCTTC	CASSLGTGVYNEQFF
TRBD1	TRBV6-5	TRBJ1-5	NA	TGTGCCAGCAGTTACTCGACAGGGAATCAGCCCCAGCATTTT	CASSYSTGNQPQHF
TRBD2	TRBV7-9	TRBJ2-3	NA	TGTGCCAGCTGCGGCGGGGGATTGTATACGCAGTATTTT	CASCGGGLYTQYF
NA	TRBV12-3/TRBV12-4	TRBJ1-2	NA	TGTGCCAGCAGTTTGGACAGCAACTATGGCTACACCTTC	CASSLDSNYGYTF
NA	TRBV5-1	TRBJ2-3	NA	TGCGCCAGCAGCTTGTCTAAAGACACAGATACGCAGTATTTT	CASSLSKDTDTQYF
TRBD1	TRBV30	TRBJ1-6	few	TGTGCCTGGAGACGAAGAGGGGGCGTATATTCACCCCTCCACTTT	CAWRRRGGVYSPLHF
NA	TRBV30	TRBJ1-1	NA	TGTGCCTGGGGGGACTTAAACACTGAAGCTTTCTTT	CAWGDLNTEAFF
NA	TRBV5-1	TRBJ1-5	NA	TGCGCCAGCAGCTTATCGGGAAGGGATAGCAATCAGCCCCAGCATTTT	CASSLSGRDSNQPQHF
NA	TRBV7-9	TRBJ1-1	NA	TGTGCCAGCAGCCCCCTACCGGACACTGAAGCTTTCTTT	CASSPLPDTEAFF
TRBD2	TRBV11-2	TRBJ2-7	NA	TGTGCCAGCAGCTTAGCGTTAGCGGGGGGAGCCTGGGGGCAGTACTTC	CASSLALAGGAWGQYF
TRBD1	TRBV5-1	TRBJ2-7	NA	TGCGCCAGCAGCCAAACAGGGGGTAATGGCTACGAGCAGTACTTC	CASSQTGGNGYEQYF
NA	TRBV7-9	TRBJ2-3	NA	TGTGCCAGCAGCGGGACATACCCAAGCACAGATACGCAGTATTTT	CASSGTYPSTDTQYF
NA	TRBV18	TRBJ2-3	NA	TGTGCCAGCTCACTTTCGCGGGACACAGATACGCAGTATTTT	CASSLSRDTDTQYF
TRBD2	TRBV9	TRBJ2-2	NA	TGTGCCAGCAGCGCCGCTGGGAGGGGAGCCGGGGAGCTGTTTTTT	CASSAAGRGAGELFF
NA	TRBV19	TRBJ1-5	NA	TGTGCCAGTAGTATAGGGCGGGGTCAGGGTGGCAATCAGCCCCAGCATTTT	CASSIGRGQGGNQPQHF
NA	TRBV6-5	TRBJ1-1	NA	TGTGCCAGCAGAACACCGGGTCCAAGGCCTGAAGCTTTCTTT	CASRTPGPRPEAFF
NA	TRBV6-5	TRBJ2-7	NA	TGTGCCAGCAGTTACGGGCAGAACTCCTACGAGCAGTACTTC	CASSYGQNSYEQYF
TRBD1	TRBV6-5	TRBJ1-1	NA	TGTGCCAGCAGTTCCGACAGGGGGCCTGAGGACACTGAAGCTTTCTTT	CASSSDRGPEDTEAFF
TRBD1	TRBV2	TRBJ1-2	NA	TGTGCCAGCAGTGAACAACAGGGGGGTCATTATGGCTACACCTTC	CASSEQQGGHYGYTF
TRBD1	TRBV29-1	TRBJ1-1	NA	TGCAGCGTTGAAGGACAGGGGAACACTGAAGCTTTCTTT	CSVEGQGNTEAFF
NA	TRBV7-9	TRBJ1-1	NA	TGTGCCAGCAGCCATTTTGACAGGCCTGAAGCTTTCTTT	CASSHFDRPEAFF
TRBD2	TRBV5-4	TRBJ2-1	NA	TGTGCCAGCAGGCTTACTAGCGGCGGCTCCTACAATGAGCAGTTCTTC	CASRLTSGGSYNEQFF
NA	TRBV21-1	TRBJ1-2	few	TGTGCCAGCAGCAAAGCGGGACAGGGGGCTAACTATGGCTACACCTTC	CASSKAGQGANYGYTF
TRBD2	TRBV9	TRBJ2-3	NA	TGTGCCAGCACCGGGGGGTCGGGAACAGATACGCAGTATTTT	CASTGGSGTDTQYF
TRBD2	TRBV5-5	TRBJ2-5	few	TGTGCCAGCAGCTTGGACCCGGGACTAAAGACCCAGTACTTC	CASSLDPGLKTQYF
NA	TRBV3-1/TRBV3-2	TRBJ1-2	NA	TGTGCCAGCAGCCAAGGGGAGAGTGTCGGGGGCTACACCTTC	CASSQGESVGGYTF
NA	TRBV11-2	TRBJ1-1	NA	TGTGCCAGCAGCCCCTCCTGGGAGGGCCAAGCTTTCTTT	CASSPSWEGQAFF
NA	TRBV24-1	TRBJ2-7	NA	TGTGCCACCAGTGACCCGACAGCCCCCTACGAGCAGTACTTC	CATSDPTAPYEQYF
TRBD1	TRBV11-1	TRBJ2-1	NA	TGTGCCAGCAGCGGAACAGGGGGCGATGAGCAGTTCTTC	CASSGTGGDEQFF
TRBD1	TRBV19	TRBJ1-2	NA	TGTGCCAGTAGTATCCACCGGGACAGGGGGAACTATGGCTACACCTTC	CASSIHRDRGNYGYTF
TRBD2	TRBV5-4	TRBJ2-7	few	TGTGCCAGCAGCTCAGCGGGAGGCGGGCTAGGGGAGCAGTACTTC	CASSSAGGGLGEQYF
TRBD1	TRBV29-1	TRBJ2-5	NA	TGCAGCGTTGACGCCGGGACAGACGGGACCCAGTACTTC	CSVDAGTDGTQYF
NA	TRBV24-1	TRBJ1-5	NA	TGTGCCACAGCCCCCGCGGGGTCCAGTCAGCCCCAGCATTTT	CATAPAGSSQPQHF
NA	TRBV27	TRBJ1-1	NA	TGTGCCAGCAGTACGACACAGGGATACGGCACTGAAGCTTTCTTT	CASSTTQGYGTEAFF
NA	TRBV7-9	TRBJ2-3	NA	TGTGCCAGCAGCTTTAGTAACGCAGATACGCAGTATTTT	CASSFSNADTQYF
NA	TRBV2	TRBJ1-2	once	TGTGCCAGCAGCCTGGGCAGGGTCAACTATGGCTACACCTTC	CASSLGRVNYGYTF
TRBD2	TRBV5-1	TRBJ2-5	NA	TGCGCCAGCAGCTACGGACTAGCGGGTGCTTATGAGGAAGAGACCCAGTACTTC	CASSYGLAGAYEEETQYF
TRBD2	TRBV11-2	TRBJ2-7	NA	TGTGCCAGCAGCTTTCGAGCGGGAGGGAGCTCCTACGAGCAGTACTTC	CASSFRAGGSSYEQYF
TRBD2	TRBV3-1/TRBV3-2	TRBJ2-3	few	TGTGCCAGCAGCCGACGCCCAGCGGGGGGCGGCGCAGATACGCAGTATTTT	CASSRRPAGGGADTQYF